A single sample gave rise to the 4 T cell receptor beta chains below, sequenced in a study of cytomegalovirus exposure and HLA in healthy donors. Use of 60 Vbeta and 13 Jbeta primers characterized the PCR. Here immunoSEQ multiplex PCR was the method, and the copy in TCRdb shows in-frame clones only, minus some. The repertoire consists of approximately 170,000 clones, with about 76% occurring once and the leading ten covering approximately 2.9%. The sample comprised PBMCs. Every receptor here comes from a woman aged 40 to 49 in good health and CMV-seropositive.

The chain combines TRBV28 with TRBJ2-2; unclear D gene. Trimming cost V 8 bases and J 9 bases, with 19 bases left between them. This CDR3 has 14 amino acids. Per germline, CDR1 MDHEN and CDR2 SYDVKM. The chain's CDR3 is CASHDPQSARELFF. The CDR3 coding sequence is TGTGCCAGCCACGATCCCCAAAGCGCGAGGGAGCTGTTTTTT.

Here the CDR3 reads CASSLVAVSGANVLTF. In nucleotides, the CDR3 is TGCGCCAGCAGCTTGGTGGCCGTCTCTGGGGCCAACGTCCTGACTTTC. The gene calls are TRBV5-1 and TRBJ2-6; D ambiguous. This CDR3 spans 16 amino acids. CDR1 and CDR2 from the germline V gene are SGHRS and YFSETQ. Trimming pared 0 bases from V and 0 bases from J, leaving 7 bases between.

The V call is TRBV5-1, the J call TRBJ2-7; D is perhaps TRBD1 (6 bases). This CDR3 is built from 15 residues. Deletions cut 3 bases from V and 9 bases from J, with 22 bases between. Germline assignment: CDR1 SGHRS and CDR2 YFSETQ. The CDR3 loop reads CASSSSGTRGNGQYF. CDR3 coding DNA: TGCGCCAGCAGCTCGTCCGGGACAAGGGGAAACGGGCAGTACTTC.

The chain joins TRBV19 to TRBJ1-2; D possibly corresponds to TRBD1 (6 bases). Germline lookup yields CDR1 LNHDA and CDR2 SQIVND (reference sequence). Trimming shortened V by 7 bases and J by 3 bases, and 18 bases separated the two germline ends. This CDR3 comprises 15 residues. CDR3 nucleotides: TGTGCCAGTAACGACAGGCGTGGATACGACTATGGCTACACCTTC. Residues: CASNDRRGYDYGYTF. The complete variable domain, with remaining parts taken from reference TRBV19 and TRBJ1-2, reads DGGITQSPKYLFRKEGQNVTLSCEQNLNHDAMYWYRQDPGQGLRLIYYSQIVNDFQKGDIAEGYSVSREKKESFPLTVTSAQKNPTAFYLCASNDRRGYDYGYTFGSGTRLTVV.